This entry describes one T cell receptor beta chain. Germline CDR1 and CDR2: SQVTM and ANQGSEA. The V end lost 4 bases, the J end lost 2 bases, and 6 bases lay between the germline ends. The CDR3 has 11 residues. The data are from a study of blood T cell repertoires in COVID-19. At the level of the study: From the United States, Italy and Spain came samples of acute and convalescent COVID-19. From T cells, B-cell-depleted T cells, or PBMCs came the material, which was cDNA or gDNA.

As handled by the study authors: Amplifying reference gene primers gave estimates of nucleated cell counts. This table comes from immunoSEQ multiplex PCR, and its TCRdb copy is limited to in-frame clones, with some not included. D and trimming come from the DNA, and the V and J calls and clone size come from that table. In the table there are roughly 85,000 clones, more than 80% of which are singletons. This sequence originates from a man between 50 and 59 years old with active or convalescent COVID-19. Sequences were obtained from peripheral blood. This rearrangement joins TRBV29-1 to TRBJ2-7; a weak D match, TRBD1 (5 bases). CDR3 region: CSVGQTYEQYF. The CDR3 region has the DNA TGCAGCGTTGGACAGACCTACGAGCAGTACTTC.